One sample yielded the 21 T cell receptor beta chains listed below, sequenced in a study of cytomegalovirus exposure and HLA in healthy donors. PCR was performed using 60 Vbeta and 13 Jbeta primers. Sequenced by immunoSEQ multiplex PCR; TCRdb stores in-frame clones only, minus some. The sample gives 120,000 or so clones, around 80% of which show up once; around 6.6% is in the top ten. Sequenced: PBMCs. The receptors stem from a man between 25 and 39 years old in good health and CMV-seropositive.

The genes are TRBV6-5 and TRBJ2-7, with D perhaps TRBD1 (5 bases). Trimming removed 4 bases from V and 3 bases from J, with 7 bases in between. The CDR3 is 12 residues long. Germline CDR1 and CDR2: MNHEY and SVGAGI. CDR3 protein: CASSSDSYEQYF. The CDR3 DNA is TGTGCCAGCAGTTCCGACAGCTACGAGCAGTACTTC.

The chain couples TRBV4-3 to TRBJ1-1; D perhaps matches TRBD1 (5 bases). Trimming shortened V by 0 bases and J by 11 bases, and 19 bases separated the two germline ends. The CDR3 length is 15 residues. Germline CDR1 LGHNA, CDR2 YSLEER. The CDR3 protein is CASSQDNGRGTGAFF. CDR3 DNA sequence: TGCGCCAGCAGCCAAGATAATGGGCGGGGGACGGGGGCTTTCTTT.

The CDR3 DNA is TGTGCCAGCAGTTTAACCCCCTTGACAGGGAGTAATTCACCCCTCCACTTT. It is translated as CASSLTPLTGSNSPLHF. The genes are TRBV27 and TRBJ1-6, with 7 bases matching TRBD1. This CDR3 spans 17 amino acids. The germline V gene encodes CDR1 MNHEY and CDR2 SMNVEV (reference sequence). Unmatched junction bases numbered 10, after V lost 2 bases and J lost 6 bases.

V gene TRBV6-1 combines with J gene TRBJ1-4; unclear D gene. Trimming cost V 8 bases and J 5 bases, with 12 bases left between them. The CDR3 spans 13 residues. CDR1 MNHNS and CDR2 SASEGT come from the germline V gene. The CDR3 sequence is CASSVNPNEKLFF. CDR3 DNA sequence: TGTGCCAGCTCGGTAAACCCGAATGAAAAACTGTTTTTT.

This clone showed up just once. This chain uses TRBV11-2 with TRBJ2-7, with 7 positions matching TRBD2. This CDR3 comprises 15 residues. With 5 bases clipped from V and 3 bases from J, the junction kept 10 bases outside the gene matches. Germline V gene lookup returns CDR1 SGHAT and CDR2 FQNNGV. Here the CDR3 DNA reads TGTGCCAGCAGCCCCCATGGGGGGGTCTACTACGAGCAGTACTTC. Translated, it gives CASSPHGGVYYEQYF.

The chain joins TRBV7-9 to TRBJ2-3; 10 positions match TRBD2. Germline V gives CDR1 SEHNR, CDR2 FQNEAQ (reference sequence). This CDR3 is built from 17 residues. V was pared by 2 bases and J by 4 bases, with 9 bases of the junction left unmatched. CDR3 region: CASSLTPGLAVSDTQYF. The CDR3 DNA reads as TGTGCCAGCAGCTTAACACCTGGACTAGCGGTTTCAGATACGCAGTATTTT.

The V and J genes are TRBV7-3 and TRBJ2-1; 10 positions match TRBD1. CDR1 is SGHTA, CDR2 FQGTGA, per germline. CDR3 length: 15 residues. The ends lost 3 bases at V and 5 bases at J; junction bases unmatched: 4. CDR3 coding DNA: TGTGCCAGCAGCTTGGGACAGGGGATGAACAATGAGCAGTTCTTC. Translated, it gives CASSLGQGMNNEQFF. Complete variable domain (other parts from reference TRBV7-3 and TRBJ2-1): GAGVSQTPSNKVTEKGKYVELRCDPISGHTALYWYRQSLGQGPEFLIYFQGTGAADDSGLPNDRFFAVRPEGSVSTLKIQRTERGDSAVYLCASSLGQGMNNEQFFGPGTRLTVL.

The chain carries TRBV9 and TRBJ2-2; 8 bases are shared with TRBD2. J gave up 0 bases and V 7 bases, and 11 bases lay outside the gene matches. CDR3 length: 17 residues. Germline V gives CDR1 SGDLS, CDR2 YYNGEE. The CDR3 nucleotides are TGTGCCAGCGCGGCGCCGGGGGGGGGCCCGAACACCGGGGAGCTGTTTTTT. Protein product: CASAAPGGGPNTGELFF.

The rearrangement links TRBV25-1 to TRBJ1-5; no reliable D call. V lost 3 bases to trimming and J lost 5 bases, with 14 bases between them. Per the germline V gene, CDR1 is MGHDK and CDR2 is SYGVNS. The CDR3 is made up of 15 amino acids. CDR3 DNA: TGTGCCAGCAGTGATTCCAACGGTTCGCATCAGCCCCAGCATTTT. Its translation: CASSDSNGSHQPQHF. Complete variable domain (other parts from reference TRBV25-1 and TRBJ1-5): EADIYQTPRYLVIGTGKKITLECSQTMGHDKMYWYQQDPGMELHLIHYSYGVNSTEKGDLSSESTVSRIRTEHFPLTLESARPSHTSQYLCASSDSNGSHQPQHFGDGTRLSIL.

This sequence joins TRBV19 and TRBJ2-2, with TRBD2 identical over 7 bases. Germline trimming cut 3 bases from V and 4 bases from J; bases unmatched to any gene: 5. Looked up from germline, CDR1 is LNHDA and CDR2 is SQIVND (reference sequence). The CDR3 length is 15 residues. The CDR3 DNA follows: TGTGCCAGTAGTATCGGGAGGTACCTCACCGGGGAGCTGTTTTTT. Protein product: CASSIGRYLTGELFF.

V gene TRBV7-8 combines with J gene TRBJ1-2; D unresolved. Trimming pared 5 bases from V and 0 bases from J, leaving 13 bases between. This CDR3 comprises 15 residues. The germline V gene has CDR1 SGHVS and CDR2 FQNEAQ. As DNA, the CDR3 is TGTGCCAGCAGCCTCGTGCGGGGAGCTAACTATGGCTACACCTTC. It encodes CASSLVRGANYGYTF.

The J gene is TRBJ1-1, the V gene TRBV11-2; D gene uncertain. Trimming took off 2 bases at V and 4 bases at J, with 11 bases between the two ends. The CDR3 is made up of 14 amino acids. Germline CDR1 reads SGHAT; CDR2 reads FQNNGV. The CDR3 region is CASSLRQITTEAFF. The CDR3 DNA is TGTGCCAGCAGCTTAAGACAAATAACCACTGAAGCTTTCTTT.

This chain links TRBV7-9 with TRBJ2-7; D uncertain. The V gene lost 4 bases and the J gene lost 6 bases, with 13 bases spanning the gap. CDR3 size: 13 residues. Germline lookup yields CDR1 SEHNR and CDR2 FQNEAQ (reference sequence). The DNA of the CDR3 is TGTGCCAGCAGCTCCACTGCGCCGCCCGAGCAGTACTTC. This encodes CASSSTAPPEQYF. The complete variable domain, with remaining parts taken from reference TRBV7-9 and TRBJ2-7, reads DTGVSQNPRHKITKRGQNVTFRCDPISEHNRLYWYRQTLGQGPEFLTYFQNEAQLEKSRLLSDRFSAERPKGSFSTLEIQRTEQGDSAMYLCASSSTAPPEQYFGPGTRLTVT.

This chain links TRBV2 with TRBJ2-3; 7 nucleotides align to TRBD1. V dropped 2 bases and J dropped 1; count of bases not matched to a gene: 9. CDR1 SNHLY and CDR2 FYNNEI come from the germline V gene. The CDR3 runs 17 residues. The CDR3, as DNA: TGTGCCAGCAGTGAAATATTAGGGGGCCTTGGCACAGATACGCAGTATTTT. It translates to CASSEILGGLGTDTQYF.

The chain carries TRBV14 and TRBJ1-2; D remains ambiguous. The V gene's germline CDR1 is SGHDN and CDR2 FVKESK. There are 15 residues in the CDR3. V was trimmed by 0 bases and J by 3 bases, leaving 11 bases between them. CDR3 DNA: TGTGCCAGCAGCCAAGATAGTTTACCTTACTATGGCTACACCTTC. Translation: CASSQDSLPYYGYTF.

The V and J genes are TRBV27 and TRBJ1-1, with D possibly matching TRBD1 (5 bases). This CDR3 has 16 residues. Deletions cut 0 bases from V and 2 bases from J, with 13 bases between. CDR1 is MNHEY and CDR2 is SMNVEV in the germline V gene (reference sequence). The CDR3 loop is CASSLSRGELNTEAFF. The CDR3 DNA sequence: TGTGCCAGCAGTTTATCGCGGGGGGAGCTAAACACTGAAGCTTTCTTT.

The chain is built from TRBV5-1 and TRBJ1-1; 7 nucleotides agree with TRBD1. The CDR3 loop spans 16 amino acids. V gave up 0 bases and J gave up 2 bases; unmatched junction bases: 7. Germline assignment: CDR1 SGHRS and CDR2 YFSETQ. The CDR3 DNA reads TGCGCCAGCAGCTTGGGGTCACAGGGGACTAACACTGAAGCTTTCTTT. Amino acids: CASSLGSQGTNTEAFF.

The V gene is TRBV4-1, the J gene TRBJ2-3; 12 nucleotides match TRBD2. The CDR3 contains 16 residues. Trimming at V came to 4 bases and at J to 5 bases, leaving 7 bases not matched to a gene. Germline-derived CDR1 and CDR2 are MGHRA and YSYEKL. CDR3 nucleotides: TGCGCCAGCAGCCCAGGACTAGCGGGGTTGGAAGATACGCAGTATTTT. Protein sequence: CASSPGLAGLEDTQYF.

This clone was recorded only once. The junction departs from germline at one end; a sequencing error may be responsible. The chain is built from TRBV7-9 and TRBJ2-3, with 11 bases matching TRBD2. The CDR3 runs 16 residues. Germline values: CDR1 SEHNR, CDR2 FQNEAQ (reference sequence). The CDR3 sequence: CSSSSLLAGGGDTQYF. The DNA for the CDR3 is TGTTCCAGCAGCTCCCTTCTAGCGGGGGGCGGAGATACGCAGTATTTT.

The gene calls are TRBV2 and TRBJ2-5; the D is unclear. Germline V gene sequence: CDR1 SNHLY, CDR2 FYNNEI. V dropped 6 bases and J dropped 2 bases, with 13 bases sitting between them. There are 14 residues in the CDR3. For the CDR3, the DNA is TGTGCCAGCAGCCGAAGACTGTTACAAGAGACCCAGTACTTC. This sequence encodes CASSRRLLQETQYF.

The rearrangement links TRBV27 to TRBJ2-7; D is unresolved. V lost 6 bases and J 2 bases, leaving 11 bases between the germline ends. This CDR3 spans 13 amino acids. Germline CDR1 is MNHEY and CDR2 is SMNVEV (reference sequence). CDR3 protein: CASRADSTYEQYF. The CDR3 coding sequence is TGTGCCAGCAGGGCGGATTCTACCTACGAGCAGTACTTC.